These T cell receptor beta chains were read from a single sample in a study of breast tumors, draining lymph nodes, adjacent tissues. TCRdb passed the multiplex PCR reads through MiXCR, listing each CDR3 protein once. The sample lists approximately 100,000 distinct CDR3 sequences; roughly 29% were seen once. Sequenced input: axillary lymph node tissue. All receptors derive from a female donor with breast cancer. Some clones in this sample may be carry-over from other donors' samples. Each CDR3 is given with its conserved first and last residue. A D gene is named only where the DNA matches it firmly. Size is omitted from some rows. Given values are once, few, many or a class for expanded clones.

clone_size: NA
v_call: TRBV20-1
j_call: TRBJ2-3
d_call: NA
cdr3_aa: CSARHNEQYF
cdr3_nt: TGCAGTGCTAGACACAATGAGCAGTATTTT

clone_size: NA
v_call: TRBV3-1
j_call: TRBJ2-1
d_call: TRBD2
cdr3_aa: CASSRYGTSGGGNEQLF
cdr3_nt: TGCGCCAGCAGCCGTTACGGGACTAGCGGGGGGGGCAATGAGCAGCTCTTC

clone_size: many
v_call: TRBV20-1
j_call: TRBJ2-7
d_call: TRBD2
cdr3_aa: CSARQREIRYEQYF
cdr3_nt: TGCAGTGCTAGACAGCGGGAGATCCGCTACGAGCAGTACTTC

clone_size: many
v_call: TRBV9
j_call: TRBJ1-4
d_call: NA
cdr3_aa: CASSEGGGNEKLFF
cdr3_nt: TGTGCCAGCAGCGAGGGGGGGGGAAATGAAAAACTGTTTTTT

clone_size: many
v_call: TRBV28
j_call: TRBJ2-7
d_call: TRBD1
cdr3_aa: CASSLLQGAGEQYF
cdr3_nt: TGTGCCAGCAGTTTACTTCAGGGGGCGGGCGAGCAGTACTTC

clone_size: many
v_call: TRBV5-4
j_call: TRBJ2-5
d_call: NA
cdr3_aa: CASTQGASQETQYF
cdr3_nt: TGTGCCAGCACCCAGGGAGCGTCTCAAGAGACCCAGTACTTC

clone_size: many
v_call: TRBV5-1
j_call: TRBJ2-3
d_call: NA
cdr3_aa: CASSSGTSTDTQYF
cdr3_nt: TGCGCCAGCAGCTCCGGGACGAGCACAGATACGCAGTATTTT

clone_size: many
v_call: TRBV20-1
j_call: TRBJ2-5
d_call: NA
cdr3_aa: CSASLARETQYF
cdr3_nt: TGCAGTGCTAGCCTAGCGAGGGAGACCCAGTACTTC

clone_size: NA
v_call: TRBV18
j_call: TRBJ1-1
d_call: NA
cdr3_aa: CASSPAFNTEAFF
cdr3_nt: TGTGCCAGCTCACCGGCGTTTAACACTGAAGCTTTCTTT

clone_size: many
v_call: TRBV6-2/TRBV6-3
j_call: TRBJ1-5
d_call: TRBD1
cdr3_aa: CASSDDRGGNQPQHF
cdr3_nt: TGTGCCAGCAGCGACGACAGGGGAGGCAATCAGCCCCAGCATTTT

clone_size: many
v_call: TRBV28
j_call: TRBJ2-7
d_call: NA
cdr3_aa: CASSFRGRDEQYF
cdr3_nt: TGTGCCAGCAGTTTTCGTGGGAGAGACGAGCAGTACTTC

clone_size: many
v_call: TRBV9
j_call: TRBJ2-2
d_call: NA
cdr3_aa: CASSVAPPPRPNTGELFF
cdr3_nt: TGTGCCAGCAGCGTAGCCCCCCCCCCCAGGCCCAACACCGGGGAGCTGTTTTTT

clone_size: many
v_call: TRBV6-5
j_call: TRBJ2-1
d_call: NA
cdr3_aa: CASSPRSGPSYNEQFF
cdr3_nt: TGTGCCAGCAGTCCGAGGAGCGGCCCCTCCTACAATGAGCAGTTCTTC

clone_size: many
v_call: TRBV11-2
j_call: TRBJ1-5
d_call: NA
cdr3_aa: CASSLGVRIQPQHF
cdr3_nt: TGTGCCAGCAGCTTAGGAGTCAGGATTCAGCCCCAGCATTTT

clone_size: many
v_call: TRBV19
j_call: TRBJ1-5
d_call: NA
cdr3_aa: CASAQHTGGSQPQHF
cdr3_nt: TGTGCCAGTGCCCAACATACGGGGGGGAGTCAGCCCCAGCATTTT

clone_size: many
v_call: TRBV7-9
j_call: TRBJ1-4
d_call: NA
cdr3_aa: CASSQGTEKLFF
cdr3_nt: TGTGCCAGCAGTCAAGGGACGGAAAAACTGTTTTTT

clone_size: NA
v_call: TRBV9
j_call: TRBJ2-3
d_call: TRBD2
cdr3_aa: CASSGQAGGPHADTQYF
cdr3_nt: TGTGCCAGCAGCGGACAAGCGGGGGGGCCACATGCAGATACGCAGTATTTT

clone_size: NA
v_call: TRBV7-8
j_call: TRBJ2-1
d_call: TRBD2
cdr3_aa: CASSLLFISGGQWDEQFF
cdr3_nt: TGTGCCAGCAGCTTATTATTTATTAGCGGGGGACAATGGGATGAGCAGTTCTTC

clone_size: NA
v_call: TRBV7-2
j_call: TRBJ2-3
d_call: TRBD2
cdr3_aa: CASSFWRGEGDTQYF
cdr3_nt: TGTGCCAGCAGCTTTTGGCGGGGGGAGGGGGATACGCAGTATTTT

clone_size: many
v_call: TRBV30
j_call: TRBJ2-3
d_call: NA
cdr3_aa: CAWSGISTDTQYF
cdr3_nt: TGTGCCTGGAGCGGGATTAGCACAGATACGCAGTATTTT

clone_size: many
v_call: TRBV7-2
j_call: TRBJ2-1
d_call: TRBD2
cdr3_aa: CASSLFASGYNEQFF
cdr3_nt: TGTGCCAGCAGCTTATTCGCTAGCGGGTACAATGAGCAGTTCTTC

clone_size: once
v_call: TRBV5-5
j_call: TRBJ2-5
d_call: NA
cdr3_aa: CAASSHGARETQYF
cdr3_nt: TGTGCCGCCAGCTCCCATGGGGCAAGAGAGACCCAGTACTTC

clone_size: many
v_call: TRBV2
j_call: TRBJ2-1
d_call: TRBD1
cdr3_aa: CASRDRVYNEQFF
cdr3_nt: TGTGCCAGCAGGGACAGGGTCTACAATGAGCAGTTCTTC

clone_size: many
v_call: TRBV9
j_call: TRBJ1-2
d_call: TRBD1
cdr3_aa: CASSSNRGHGYTF
cdr3_nt: TGTGCCAGCAGCTCCAACAGGGGTCATGGCTACACCTTC

clone_size: NA
v_call: TRBV28
j_call: TRBJ1-4
d_call: TRBD1
cdr3_aa: CASSIQGAGEKLFF
cdr3_nt: TGTGCCAGCAGTATACAGGGGGCCGGGGAAAAACTGTTTTTT

clone_size: NA
v_call: TRBV24-1
j_call: TRBJ2-7
d_call: TRBD2
cdr3_aa: CATSDPGTSGRNEQHF
cdr3_nt: TGTGCCACCAGTGACCCAGGGACTAGCGGGAGGAACGAGCAGCACTTC

clone_size: many
v_call: TRBV20-1
j_call: TRBJ2-7
d_call: NA
cdr3_aa: CSARWGVYEQYF
cdr3_nt: TGCAGTGCGAGATGGGGAGTCTACGAGCAGTACTTC

clone_size: NA
v_call: TRBV6-2/TRBV6-3
j_call: TRBJ2-3
d_call: NA
cdr3_aa: CASSHRRLPVDRTDTQYF
cdr3_nt: TGTGCCAGCAGTCATAGGCGCCTCCCGGTTGACCGCACAGATACGCAGTATTTT

clone_size: once
v_call: TRBV5-1
j_call: TRBJ1-4
d_call: NA
cdr3_aa: CASSLVSGVMREKLFF
cdr3_nt: TGCGCCAGCAGCTTGGTTAGCGGGGTAATGAGGGAAAAACTGTTTTTT

clone_size: many
v_call: TRBV20-1
j_call: TRBJ2-2
d_call: TRBD2
cdr3_aa: CSARLAGHTGELFF
cdr3_nt: TGCAGTGCTAGACTAGCGGGACACACCGGGGAGCTGTTTTTT

clone_size: many
v_call: TRBV9
j_call: TRBJ2-2
d_call: TRBD2
cdr3_aa: CASSVGRLAGGPRTGELFF
cdr3_nt: TGTGCCAGCAGCGTAGGGCGGCTAGCGGGGGGGCCCCGCACCGGGGAGCTGTTTTTT

clone_size: many
v_call: TRBV13
j_call: TRBJ1-3
d_call: NA
cdr3_aa: CASSPPGEGGPGNTIYF
cdr3_nt: TGTGCCAGCAGCCCGCCCGGGGAGGGGGGACCTGGAAACACCATATATTTT

clone_size: many
v_call: TRBV28
j_call: TRBJ1-2
d_call: TRBD1
cdr3_aa: CASSADRGLYGYTF
cdr3_nt: TGTGCCAGCAGCGCGGACAGGGGCCTCTATGGCTACACCTTC

clone_size: NA
v_call: TRBV4-3
j_call: TRBJ1-1
d_call: NA
cdr3_aa: CASSPTPKGRDTEAFF
cdr3_nt: TGCGCCAGCAGCCCCACCCCTAAGGGTCGGGACACTGAAGCTTTCTTT

clone_size: many
v_call: TRBV7-9
j_call: TRBJ1-2
d_call: NA
cdr3_aa: CASSRTVNLGYTF
cdr3_nt: TGTGCCAGCAGCAGGACAGTGAACCTTGGCTACACCTTC

clone_size: few
v_call: TRBV6-5
j_call: TRBJ2-1
d_call: TRBD2
cdr3_aa: CASSYFSGGLYNEQFF
cdr3_nt: TGTGCCAGCAGTTACTTTAGCGGGGGCCTCTACAATGAGCAGTTCTTC

clone_size: many
v_call: TRBV4-1
j_call: TRBJ2-3
d_call: TRBD2
cdr3_aa: CASSQDFASGGLTDTQYF
cdr3_nt: TGCGCCAGCAGCCAAGATTTCGCTAGCGGGGGCCTCACAGATACGCAGTATTTT

clone_size: many
v_call: TRBV5-1
j_call: TRBJ2-6
d_call: NA
cdr3_aa: CASSFNGAGANVLTF
cdr3_nt: TGCGCCAGCAGCTTCAATGGAGCTGGGGCCAACGTCCTGACTTTC

clone_size: many
v_call: TRBV20-1
j_call: TRBJ1-3
d_call: NA
cdr3_aa: CSARAQGTGNTIYF
cdr3_nt: TGCAGTGCTAGGGCCCAGGGGACTGGAAACACCATATATTTT

clone_size: many
v_call: TRBV6-5
j_call: TRBJ2-7
d_call: TRBD2
cdr3_aa: CASTPVSSGSYEQYF
cdr3_nt: TGTGCCAGCACCCCGGTTTCTAGCGGGAGTTACGAGCAGTACTTC

clone_size: many
v_call: TRBV6-5
j_call: TRBJ1-2
d_call: NA
cdr3_aa: CASSHPKAGLYGYTF
cdr3_nt: TGTGCCAGCAGTCACCCGAAGGCTGGTCTCTATGGCTACACCTTC

clone_size: many
v_call: TRBV3-1
j_call: TRBJ2-7
d_call: NA
cdr3_aa: CASSQEGSSYEQHF
cdr3_nt: TGTGCCAGCAGCCAAGAGGGTAGCTCCTACGAGCAGCACTTC

clone_size: many
v_call: TRBV6-2/TRBV6-3
j_call: TRBJ2-2
d_call: TRBD1
cdr3_aa: CASSNHGQGATGELFF
cdr3_nt: TGTGCCAGCAGCAACCACGGACAGGGGGCCACCGGGGAGCTGTTTTTT

clone_size: many
v_call: TRBV29-1
j_call: TRBJ2-5
d_call: TRBD1
cdr3_aa: CSARQGAETQYF
cdr3_nt: TGCAGCGCTCGACAGGGGGCCGAGACCCAGTACTTC

clone_size: NA
v_call: TRBV5-4
j_call: TRBJ1-3
d_call: NA
cdr3_aa: CASSQDHTNRSGNTIYF
cdr3_nt: TGTGCCAGCAGCCAAGACCATACTAACCGCTCTGGAAACACCATATATTTT

clone_size: few
v_call: TRBV6-4
j_call: TRBJ1-1
d_call: TRBD1
cdr3_aa: CASSALPGQGEAFF
cdr3_nt: TGTGCCAGCAGTGCACTCCCGGGACAGGGTGAAGCTTTCTTT

clone_size: NA
v_call: TRBV15
j_call: TRBJ1-6
d_call: NA
cdr3_aa: CATSSRTSSYNSPLHF
cdr3_nt: TGTGCCACCAGCAGTAGGACGAGCTCCTATAATTCACCCCTCCACTTT

clone_size: many
v_call: TRBV7-2
j_call: TRBJ2-1
d_call: TRBD2
cdr3_aa: CASSLAGGYGGAPSYNEQFF
cdr3_nt: TGTGCCAGCAGCTTAGCGGGGGGGTATGGCGGGGCTCCTTCCTACAATGAGCAGTTCTTC

clone_size: many
v_call: TRBV6-2/TRBV6-3
j_call: TRBJ2-5
d_call: TRBD1
cdr3_aa: CASSSRKGAGETQYF
cdr3_nt: TGTGCCAGCAGTTCAAGAAAGGGGGCAGGAGAGACCCAGTACTTC

clone_size: many
v_call: TRBV19
j_call: TRBJ1-4
d_call: NA
cdr3_aa: CASAYRRTNEKLFF
cdr3_nt: TGTGCCAGCGCTTACAGGAGGACTAATGAAAAACTGTTTTTT

clone_size: NA
v_call: TRBV20-1
j_call: TRBJ1-5
d_call: NA
cdr3_aa: CSASPLAGVGETQHF
cdr3_nt: TGCAGTGCTAGTCCCCTAGCGGGAGTCGGAGAGACCCAGCATTTT

clone_size: many
v_call: TRBV6-1
j_call: TRBJ2-6
d_call: NA
cdr3_aa: CASSAGPSSSGANVLTF
cdr3_nt: TGTGCCAGCAGTGCGGGTCCGTCCAGCTCTGGGGCCAACGTCCTGACTTTC

clone_size: many
v_call: TRBV6-5
j_call: TRBJ2-7
d_call: NA
cdr3_aa: CASSNTPEGGEQYF
cdr3_nt: TGTGCCAGCAGTAACACCCCAGAAGGGGGCGAGCAGTACTTC